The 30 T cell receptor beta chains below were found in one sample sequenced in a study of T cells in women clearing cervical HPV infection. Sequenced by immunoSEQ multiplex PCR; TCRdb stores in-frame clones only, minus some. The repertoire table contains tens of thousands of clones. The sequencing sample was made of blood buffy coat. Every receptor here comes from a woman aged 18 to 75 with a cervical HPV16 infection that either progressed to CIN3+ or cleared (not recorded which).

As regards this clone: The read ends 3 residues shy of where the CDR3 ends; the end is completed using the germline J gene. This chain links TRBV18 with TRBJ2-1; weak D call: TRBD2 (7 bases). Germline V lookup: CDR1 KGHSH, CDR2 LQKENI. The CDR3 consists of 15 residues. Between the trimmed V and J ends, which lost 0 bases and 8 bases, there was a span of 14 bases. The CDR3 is CASSPPNGGRDEQFF. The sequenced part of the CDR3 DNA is TGTGCCAGCTCACCACCAAACGGGGGGCGGGATGAG.

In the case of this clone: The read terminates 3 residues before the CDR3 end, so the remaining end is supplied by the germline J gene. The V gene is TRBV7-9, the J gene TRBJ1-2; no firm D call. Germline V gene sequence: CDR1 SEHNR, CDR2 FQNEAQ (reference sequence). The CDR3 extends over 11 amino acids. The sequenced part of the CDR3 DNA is TGTGCCAGCAGCTTATACCAGGAC. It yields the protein CASSLYQD. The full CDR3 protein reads CASSLYQDYTF. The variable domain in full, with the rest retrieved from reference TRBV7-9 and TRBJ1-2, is DTGVSQNPRHKITKRGQNVTFRCDPISEHNRLYWYRQTLGQGPEFLTYFQNEAQLEKSRLLSDRFSAERPKGSFSTLEIQRTEQGDSAMYLCASSLYQDYTFGSGTRLTVV.

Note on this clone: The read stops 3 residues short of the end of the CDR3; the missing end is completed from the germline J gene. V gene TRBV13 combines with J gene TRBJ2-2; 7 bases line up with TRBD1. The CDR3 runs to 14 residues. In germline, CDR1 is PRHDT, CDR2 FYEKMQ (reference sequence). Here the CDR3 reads CASSLVGGNSPLFF. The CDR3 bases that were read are TGTGCCAGCAGCTTAGTAGGGGGCAATTCACCG. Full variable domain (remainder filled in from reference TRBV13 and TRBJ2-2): AAGVIQSPRHLIKEKRETATLKCYPIPRHDTVYWYQQGPGQDPQFLISFYEKMQSDKGSIPDRFSAQQFSDYHSELNMSSLELGDSALYFCASSLVGGNSPLFFGEGSRLTVL.

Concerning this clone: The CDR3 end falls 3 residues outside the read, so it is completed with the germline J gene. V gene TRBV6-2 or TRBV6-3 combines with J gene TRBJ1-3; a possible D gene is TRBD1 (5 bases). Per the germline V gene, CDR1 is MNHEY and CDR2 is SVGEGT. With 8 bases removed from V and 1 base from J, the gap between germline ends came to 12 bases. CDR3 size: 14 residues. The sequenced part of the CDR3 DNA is TGTGCCAGCTCCACCGGGGGATCTGGAAACACC. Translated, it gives CASSTGGSGNT. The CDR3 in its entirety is CASSTGGSGNTIYF.

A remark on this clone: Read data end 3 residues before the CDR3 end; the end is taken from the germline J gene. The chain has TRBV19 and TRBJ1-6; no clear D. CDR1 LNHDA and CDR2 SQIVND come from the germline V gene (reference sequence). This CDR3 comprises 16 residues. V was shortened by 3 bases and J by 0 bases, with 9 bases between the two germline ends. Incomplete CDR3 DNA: TGTGCCAGTAGTATTTCCGGGGACTCCTATAATTCACCC. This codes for CASSISGDSYNSP. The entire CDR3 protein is CASSISGDSYNSPLHF.

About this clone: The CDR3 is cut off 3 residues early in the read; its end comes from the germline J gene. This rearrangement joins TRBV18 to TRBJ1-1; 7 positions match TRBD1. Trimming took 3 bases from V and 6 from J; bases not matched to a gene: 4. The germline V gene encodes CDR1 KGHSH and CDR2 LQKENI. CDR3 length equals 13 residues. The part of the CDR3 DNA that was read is TGTGCCAGCTCACCCGACAGGGAGGCTGAA. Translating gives CASSPDREAE. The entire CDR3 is CASSPDREAEAFF.

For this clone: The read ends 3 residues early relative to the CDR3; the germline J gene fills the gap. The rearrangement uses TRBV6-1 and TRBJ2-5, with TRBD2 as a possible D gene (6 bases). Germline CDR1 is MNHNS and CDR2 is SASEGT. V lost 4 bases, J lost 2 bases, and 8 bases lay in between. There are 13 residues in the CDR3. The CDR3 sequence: CASSGDFQETQYF. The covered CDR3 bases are TGTGCCAGCAGTGGGGACTTTCAAGAGACC.

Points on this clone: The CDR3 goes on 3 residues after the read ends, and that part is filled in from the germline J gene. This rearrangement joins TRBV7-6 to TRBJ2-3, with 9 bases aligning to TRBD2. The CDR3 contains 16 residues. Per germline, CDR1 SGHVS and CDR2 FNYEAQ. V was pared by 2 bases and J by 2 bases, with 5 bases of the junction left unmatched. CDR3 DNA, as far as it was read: TGTGCCAGCAGCTTAACGGCGGGGGGGCACACAGATACG. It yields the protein CASSLTAGGHTDT. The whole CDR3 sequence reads CASSLTAGGHTDTQYF.

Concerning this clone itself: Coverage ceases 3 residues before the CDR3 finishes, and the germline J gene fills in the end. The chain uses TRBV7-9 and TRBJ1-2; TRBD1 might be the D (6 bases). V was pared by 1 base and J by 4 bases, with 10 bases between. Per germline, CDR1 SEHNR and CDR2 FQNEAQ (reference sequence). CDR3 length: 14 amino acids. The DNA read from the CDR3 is TGTGCCAGCAGCTTAGAGGACAGACTCTATGGC. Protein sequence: CASSLEDRLYG. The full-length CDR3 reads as CASSLEDRLYGYTF. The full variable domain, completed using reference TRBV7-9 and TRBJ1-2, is DTGVSQNPRHKITKRGQNVTFRCDPISEHNRLYWYRQTLGQGPEFLTYFQNEAQLEKSRLLSDRFSAERPKGSFSTLEIQRTEQGDSAMYLCASSLEDRLYGYTFGSGTRLTVV.

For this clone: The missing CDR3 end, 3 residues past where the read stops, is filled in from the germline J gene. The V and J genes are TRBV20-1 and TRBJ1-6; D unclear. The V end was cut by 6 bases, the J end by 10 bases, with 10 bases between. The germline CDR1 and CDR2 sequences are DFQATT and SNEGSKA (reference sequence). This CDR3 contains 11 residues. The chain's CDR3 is CSAQEGSPLHF. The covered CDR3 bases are TGCAGTGCCCAGGAAGGGTCACCC.

The DNA read from the CDR3 is TGTGCCAGCACCACACAGGGAAAGAACACTGAA. The encoded protein is CASTTQGKNTE. In full, the CDR3 reads CASTTQGKNTEAFF. This sequence joins TRBV2 and TRBJ1-1; D is possibly TRBD1 (6 bases). The CDR3 end is not reached by the read, which stops 3 residues before it; the germline J gene fills it in. V dropped 7 bases and J dropped 1 base, with 13 bases sitting between them. CDR3 length: 14 residues. Germline CDR1 and CDR2: SNHLY and FYNNEI. Supplemented by reference TRBV2 and TRBJ1-1, the full variable domain reads EPEVTQTPSHQVTQMGQEVILRCVPISNHLYFYWYRQILGQKVEFLVSFYNNEISEKSEIFDDQFSVERPDGSNFTLKIRSTKLEDSAMYFCASTTQGKNTEAFFGQGTRLTVV.

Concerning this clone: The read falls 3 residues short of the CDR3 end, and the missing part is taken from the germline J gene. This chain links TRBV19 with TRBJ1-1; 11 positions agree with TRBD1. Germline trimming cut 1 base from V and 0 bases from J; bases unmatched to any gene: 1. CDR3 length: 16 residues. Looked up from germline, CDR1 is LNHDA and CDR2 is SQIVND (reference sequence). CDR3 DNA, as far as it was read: TGTGCCAGTAGTATAGGGACAGGGGGCATGAACACTGAA. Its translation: CASSIGTGGMNTE. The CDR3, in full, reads CASSIGTGGMNTEAFF.

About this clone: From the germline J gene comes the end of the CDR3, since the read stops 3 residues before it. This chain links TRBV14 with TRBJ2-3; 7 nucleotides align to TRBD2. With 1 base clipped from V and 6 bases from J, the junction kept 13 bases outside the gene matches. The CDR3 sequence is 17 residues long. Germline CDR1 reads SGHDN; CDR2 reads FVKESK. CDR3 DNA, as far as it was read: TGTGCCAGCAGCCAAGCAGGACTAGTTGCTCAATCGGATACG. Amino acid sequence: CASSQAGLVAQSDT. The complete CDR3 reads CASSQAGLVAQSDTQYF.

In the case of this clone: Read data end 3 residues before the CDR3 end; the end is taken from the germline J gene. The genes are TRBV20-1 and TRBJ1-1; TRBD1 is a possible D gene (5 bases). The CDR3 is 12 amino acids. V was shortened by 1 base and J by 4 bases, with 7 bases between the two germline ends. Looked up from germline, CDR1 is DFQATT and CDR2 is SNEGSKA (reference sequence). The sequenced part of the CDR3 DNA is TGCAGTGCTAGAGGGGGCCTCACTGAA. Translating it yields CSARGGLTE. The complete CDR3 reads CSARGGLTEAFF.

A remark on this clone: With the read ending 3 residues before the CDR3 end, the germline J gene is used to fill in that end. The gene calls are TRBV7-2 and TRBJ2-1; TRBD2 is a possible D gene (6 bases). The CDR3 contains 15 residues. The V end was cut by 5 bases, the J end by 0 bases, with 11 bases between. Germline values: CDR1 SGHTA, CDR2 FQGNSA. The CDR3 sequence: CASSPAGSSYNEQFF. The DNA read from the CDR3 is TGTGCCAGCAGCCCAGCGGGTAGCTCCTACAATGAG.

The CDR3 loop reads CASSLDGGRVAEAFF. CDR3 DNA (partial): TGCGCCAGCAGCTTGGACGGGGGGCGCGTGGCTGAA. The rearrangement uses TRBV5-1 and TRBJ1-1; D is possibly TRBD1 (6 bases). The CDR3 end falls 3 residues outside the read, so it is completed with the germline J gene. Looked up from germline, CDR1 is SGHRS and CDR2 is YFSETQ. CDR3 length equals 15 residues. The ends were cut back, 0 bases at V and 6 bases at J, with 15 bases in the middle.

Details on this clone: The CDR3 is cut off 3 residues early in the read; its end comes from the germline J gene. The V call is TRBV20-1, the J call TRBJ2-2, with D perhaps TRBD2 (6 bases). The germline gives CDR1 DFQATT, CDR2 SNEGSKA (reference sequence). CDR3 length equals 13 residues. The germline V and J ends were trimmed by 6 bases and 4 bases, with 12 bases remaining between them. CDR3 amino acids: CSAGGPGTGELFF. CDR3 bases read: TGCAGTGCCGGAGGGCCCGGCACCGGGGAG.

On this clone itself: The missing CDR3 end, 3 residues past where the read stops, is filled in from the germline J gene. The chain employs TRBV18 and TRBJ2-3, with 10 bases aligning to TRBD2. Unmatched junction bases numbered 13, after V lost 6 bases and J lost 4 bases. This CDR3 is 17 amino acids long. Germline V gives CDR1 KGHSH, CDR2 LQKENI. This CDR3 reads CASSPIASGRGPDTQYF. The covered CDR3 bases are TGTGCCAGCTCGCCTATCGCCAGCGGGAGGGGGCCAGATACG.

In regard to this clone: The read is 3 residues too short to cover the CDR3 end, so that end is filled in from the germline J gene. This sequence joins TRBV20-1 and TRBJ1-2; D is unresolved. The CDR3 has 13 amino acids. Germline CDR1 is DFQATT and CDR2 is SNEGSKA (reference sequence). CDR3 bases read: TGCAGTGGCACCACTAGCCGGGGATTAAGC. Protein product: CSGTTSRGLS. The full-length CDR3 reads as CSGTTSRGLSYTF.

Here the CDR3 reads CAWNRAGLGETQYF. The sequenced CDR3 bases are TGTGCCTGGAATCGCGCGGGCCTTGGGGAGACG. The chain recombines TRBV30 with TRBJ2-3, with a weak D call TRBD2 (5 bases). The observed sequence ends 3 residues before the CDR3 terminus, with the missing tail filled in from the germline J gene. CDR1 is GTSNPN, CDR2 SVGIG, per germline (reference sequence). The CDR3 runs to 14 residues.

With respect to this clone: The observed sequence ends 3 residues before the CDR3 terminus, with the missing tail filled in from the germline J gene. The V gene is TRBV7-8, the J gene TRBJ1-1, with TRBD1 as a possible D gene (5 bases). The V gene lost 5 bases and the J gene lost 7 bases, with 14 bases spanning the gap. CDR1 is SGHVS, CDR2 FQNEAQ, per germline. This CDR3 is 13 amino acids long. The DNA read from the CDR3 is TGTGCCAGCAGCCAGACATCTAGGGGTGAA. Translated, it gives CASSQTSRGE. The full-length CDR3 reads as CASSQTSRGEAFF.

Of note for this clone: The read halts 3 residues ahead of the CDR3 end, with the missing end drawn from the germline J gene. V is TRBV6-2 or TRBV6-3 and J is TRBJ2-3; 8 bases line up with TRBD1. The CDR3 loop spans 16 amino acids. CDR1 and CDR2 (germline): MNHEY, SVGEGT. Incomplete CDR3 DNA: TGTGCCAGCACCCTCCAGGGGGCGCGGCTACAAGAGACG. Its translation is CASTLQGARLQET. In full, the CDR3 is CASTLQGARLQETQYF.

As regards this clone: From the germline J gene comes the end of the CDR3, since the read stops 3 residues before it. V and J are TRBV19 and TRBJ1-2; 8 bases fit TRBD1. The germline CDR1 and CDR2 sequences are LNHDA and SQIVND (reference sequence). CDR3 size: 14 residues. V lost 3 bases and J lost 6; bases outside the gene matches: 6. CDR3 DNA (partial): TGTGCCAGTAGTATCCCTAACAGGGGGGATGGC. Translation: CASSIPNRGDG. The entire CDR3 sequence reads CASSIPNRGDGYTF.

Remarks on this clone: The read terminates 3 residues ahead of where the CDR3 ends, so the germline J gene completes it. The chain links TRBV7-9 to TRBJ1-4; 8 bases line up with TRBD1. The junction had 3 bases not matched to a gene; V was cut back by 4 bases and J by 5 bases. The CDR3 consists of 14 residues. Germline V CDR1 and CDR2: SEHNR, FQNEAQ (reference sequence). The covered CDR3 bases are TGTGCCAGCAGCTGGACAGGGACGAATGAAAAA. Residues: CASSWTGTNEK. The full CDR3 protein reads CASSWTGTNEKLFF.

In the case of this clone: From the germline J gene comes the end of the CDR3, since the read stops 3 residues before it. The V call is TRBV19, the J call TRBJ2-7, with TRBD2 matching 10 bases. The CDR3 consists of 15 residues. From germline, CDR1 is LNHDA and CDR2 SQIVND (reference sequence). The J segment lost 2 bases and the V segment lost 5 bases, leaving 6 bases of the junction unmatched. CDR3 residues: CASSAVAGGPYEQYF. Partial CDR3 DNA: TGTGCCAGTAGTGCCGTAGCGGGGGGACCCTACGAG.

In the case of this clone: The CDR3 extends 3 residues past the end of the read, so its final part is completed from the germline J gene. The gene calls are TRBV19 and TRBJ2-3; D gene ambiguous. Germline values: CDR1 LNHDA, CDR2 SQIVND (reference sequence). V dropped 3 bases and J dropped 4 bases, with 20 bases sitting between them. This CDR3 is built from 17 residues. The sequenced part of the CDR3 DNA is TGTGCCAGTAGTATTCAAGAGGCAGGAGCCTTAGCAGATACG. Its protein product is CASSIQEAGALADT. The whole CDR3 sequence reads CASSIQEAGALADTQYF. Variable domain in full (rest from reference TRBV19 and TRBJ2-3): DGGITQSPKYLFRKEGQNVTLSCEQNLNHDAMYWYRQDPGQGLRLIYYSQIVNDFQKGDIAEGYSVSREKKESFPLTVTSAQKNPTAFYLCASSIQEAGALADTQYFGPGTRLTVL.

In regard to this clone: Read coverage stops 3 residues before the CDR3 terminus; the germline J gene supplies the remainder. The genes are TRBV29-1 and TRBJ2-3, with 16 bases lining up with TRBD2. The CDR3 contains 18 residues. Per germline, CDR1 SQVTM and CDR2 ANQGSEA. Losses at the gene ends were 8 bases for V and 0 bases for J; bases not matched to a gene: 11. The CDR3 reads CSTLTGTSGGVSTDTQYF. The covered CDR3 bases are TGCAGCACCTTAACCGGGACTAGCGGGGGGGTTAGCACAGATACG.

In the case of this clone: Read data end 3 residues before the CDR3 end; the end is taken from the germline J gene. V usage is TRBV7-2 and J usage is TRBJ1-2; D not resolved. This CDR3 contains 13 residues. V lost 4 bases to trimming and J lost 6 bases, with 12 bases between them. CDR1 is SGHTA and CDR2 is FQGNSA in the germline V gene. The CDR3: CASSSTVLDGYTF. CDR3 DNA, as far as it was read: TGTGCCAGCAGCTCCACAGTACTGGATGGC.

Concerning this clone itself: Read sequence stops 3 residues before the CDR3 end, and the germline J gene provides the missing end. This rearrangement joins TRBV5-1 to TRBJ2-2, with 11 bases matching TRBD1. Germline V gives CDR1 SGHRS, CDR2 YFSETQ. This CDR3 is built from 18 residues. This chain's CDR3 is CASSRTGTGGGGANVLFF. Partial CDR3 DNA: TGCGCCAGCAGCAGGACCGGGACAGGGGGAGGTGGGGCCAACGTG.

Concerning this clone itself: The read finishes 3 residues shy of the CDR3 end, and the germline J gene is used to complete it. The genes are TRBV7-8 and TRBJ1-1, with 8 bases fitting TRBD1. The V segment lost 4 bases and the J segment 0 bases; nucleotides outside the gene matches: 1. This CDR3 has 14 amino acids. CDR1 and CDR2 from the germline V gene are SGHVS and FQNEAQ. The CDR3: CASSSQGVNTEAFF. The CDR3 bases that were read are TGTGCCAGCAGCTCACAGGGGGTGAACACTGAA.